In this sample, the clone carrying this T cell receptor beta chain turned up once. Its antigen remains unknown. This sample is part of a study of a mutant IDH1 vaccine in newly diagnosed glioma. For the study at large: The patients were given eight vaccinations, one each in weeks 1, 3, 5, 7, 11, 15, 19 and 23. Vaccines were begun 4-6 weeks after radiotherapy alone, or with temozolomide cycles.

The time point denotes: week 11, during vaccination. With topical imiquimod, each dose of the vaccine consisted of 300 ug of mutant IDH1 20-mer peptide. Generated by immunoSEQ multiplex PCR, the TCRdb table keeps only in-frame clones and is missing some. The table has just over 35,000 clones, about four fifths seen once. Trimming at V came to 1 base and at J to 0 bases, leaving 7 bases not matched to a gene. The CDR3 length is 18 residues. The germline CDR1 and CDR2 sequences are SNHLY and FYNNEI. The chain employs TRBV2 and TRBJ2-4, with 9 bases fitting TRBD1. Sequences were derived from peripheral blood mononuclear cells (PBMCs), sampled from a glioma patient whose treatment included an IDH1 peptide vaccine. The receptor comes from a woman aged 30 to 39 with glioma. Some clones in this sample may be carry-over from other donors' samples. The CDR3 loop is CASSEGQGVLRAKNIQYF. The CDR3, as DNA: TGTGCCAGCAGTGAAGGACAGGGGGTGTTGCGAGCCAAAAACATTCAGTACTTC.